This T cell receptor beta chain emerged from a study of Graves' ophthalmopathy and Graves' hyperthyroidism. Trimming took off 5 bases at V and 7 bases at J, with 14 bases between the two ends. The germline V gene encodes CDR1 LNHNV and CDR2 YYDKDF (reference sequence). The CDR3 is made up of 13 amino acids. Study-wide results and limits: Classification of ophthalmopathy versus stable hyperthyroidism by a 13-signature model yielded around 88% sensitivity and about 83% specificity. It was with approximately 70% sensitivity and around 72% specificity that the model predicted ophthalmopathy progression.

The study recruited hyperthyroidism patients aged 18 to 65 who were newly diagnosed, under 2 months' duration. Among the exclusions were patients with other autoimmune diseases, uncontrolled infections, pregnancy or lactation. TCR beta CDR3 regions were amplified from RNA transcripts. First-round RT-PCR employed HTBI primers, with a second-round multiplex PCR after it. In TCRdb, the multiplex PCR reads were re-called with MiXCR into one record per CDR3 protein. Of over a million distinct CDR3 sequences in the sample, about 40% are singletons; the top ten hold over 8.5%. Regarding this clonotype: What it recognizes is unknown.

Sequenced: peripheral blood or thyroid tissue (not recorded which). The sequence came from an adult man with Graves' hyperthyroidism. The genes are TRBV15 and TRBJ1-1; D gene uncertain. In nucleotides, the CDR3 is TGTGCCACCAGCTCGGAAGCATGGGATGAAGCTTTCTTT. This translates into CATSSEAWDEAFF.